The rows below give T cell receptor beta chains drawn from one sample of a study of shared T cell receptors in the human thymus. Using immunoSEQ multiplex PCR, the repertoire was profiled, and TCRdb retains in-frame clones only, with some absent. The sample includes about 400,000 clones, approximately 95% seen only once; the top ten take around 0.018%. Sequencing was done on a sample of thymocytes. The receptors come from a human donor. Both conserved end residues are part of each CDR3. D genes are given only for firm matches. Not all rows give a size; the values are once, few, many and, for expanded clones, a class.

DNA	CDR3	length	D	V	J	size
TGTGCCAGCAGCTTAGCGGGGACAGGGGGCTACGAGCAGTACTTC	CASSLAGTGGYEQYF	15	TRBD1	TRBV7-9	TRBJ2-7	.
TGTGCCAGCAGTGTAGCGGGAGGGACTCGCACCGGGGAGCTGTTTTTT	CASSVAGGTRTGELFF	16	TRBD2	TRBV2	TRBJ2-2	.
TGTGCCAGCAGTCCAAGGGGCAGGGACGAAAAAAACATTCAGTACTTC	CASSPRGRDEKNIQYF	16	.	TRBV2	TRBJ2-4	.
TGCAGCGGCTTGGGACCCTGCTACGAGCAGTACTTC	CSGLGPCYEQYF	12	.	TRBV29-1	TRBJ2-7	.
TGTGCCAGTAGCCCCTGGGGGACTAGCGGGAGGAATGAGCAGTTCTTC	CASSPWGTSGRNEQFF	16	TRBD2	TRBV19	TRBJ2-1	.
TGTGCCAGCAGCTTACTAGGGGGAGGTGGCTACACCTTC	CASSLLGGGGYTF	13	.	TRBV11-2	TRBJ1-2	.
TGCGCCAGCAGTGTTTCCGATGAGCAGTTCTTC	CASSVSDEQFF	11	.	TRBV10-1	TRBJ2-1	.
TGTGCCAGCAGCCAGGGGACGGGTACCTACGAGCAGTACTTC	CASSQGTGTYEQYF	14	.	TRBV6-5	TRBJ2-7	.
TGTGCCAGTAGTCCGTCGCCGGGACTAGCGGGAGTACCAACGATGGAGGGTGAGCAGTTCTTC	CASSPSPGLAGVPTMEGEQFF	21	TRBD2	TRBV19	TRBJ2-1	.
TGTGCCAGCAGCTTAGTAACAGGGAAGGTCGCCCCTTCAGGTGGCAATCAGCCCCAGCATTTT	CASSLVTGKVAPSGGNQPQHF	21	.	TRBV7-4	TRBJ1-5	.
TGTGCCAGCAACAGGGCGAACACCGGGGAGCTGTTTTTT	CASNRANTGELFF	13	.	TRBV14	TRBJ2-2	.
TGTGCCAGCAGTTTAATCAACGCTAGCGGGAGTCCCTACGAGCAGTACTTC	CASSLINASGSPYEQYF	17	TRBD2	TRBV28	TRBJ2-7	few
TGTGCCAGCAGCTTAGGAGGGGACAGGAGGTTGGAGACCCAGTACTTC	CASSLGGDRRLETQYF	16	TRBD1	TRBV7-9	TRBJ2-5	.
TGTGCCAGCGGCCGACTAGCGGGAGCTGGCAATGAGCAGTTCTTC	CASGRLAGAGNEQFF	15	TRBD2	TRBV7-2	TRBJ2-1	.
TGTGCCAGCAGTCTATCGAAGGAGACCCAGTACTTC	CASSLSKETQYF	12	.	TRBV28	TRBJ2-5	.
TGTGCCAGCAGGGCTCCGCCCGACATCCGGGAGCAGTACTTC	CASRAPPDIREQYF	14	.	TRBV2	TRBJ2-7	.
TGCGCCAGCTTTCTAGCCCCGAGTGGGGCCAACGTCCTGACTTTC	CASFLAPSGANVLTF	15	.	TRBV5-1	TRBJ2-6	.
TGTGCCAGTCAGGTGGGCAATCAGCCCCAGCATTTT	CASQVGNQPQHF	12	.	TRBV19	TRBJ1-5	once
TGTGCCAGCAGCCGCAGGGGGGGTCCCTCCTACAATGAGCAGTTCTTC	CASSRRGGPSYNEQFF	16	.	TRBV5-4	TRBJ2-1	once
TGTGCCAGCAGCCAAGAAACAGAAACCTTCTACGAGCAGTACTTC	CASSQETETFYEQYF	15	.	TRBV14	TRBJ2-7	.
TGTGCTAGCAGCTTAAAGGGAGGCGAGCAGTACTTC	CASSLKGGEQYF	12	.	TRBV7-7	TRBJ2-7	once
TGCGCCAGCAGTCAATCGGGAGAGCAGTACTTC	CASSQSGEQYF	11	.	TRBV23-1	TRBJ2-7	.
TGTGCCAGCAGTTTCTTTAAAACTAGATACTTCTACGAGCAGTACTTC	CASSFFKTRYFYEQYF	16	.	TRBV27	TRBJ2-7	.
TGTGCCACCAGCAGAGTCCGCGCAGGGGGCTACAATGAGCAGTTCTTC	CATSRVRAGGYNEQFF	16	TRBD1	TRBV15	TRBJ2-1	.
TGCGCCAGCAGCCAAGGGTGCGGGACACCAAGGGCGATATGCGGGGAGCTGTTTTTT	CASSQGCGTPRAICGELFF	19	.	TRBV4-1	TRBJ2-2	.
TGTGCCAGTAGTAGTGACAGGGATGGTTGCTCCTGGGAGCTGTTTTTT	CASSSDRDGCSWELFF	16	TRBD1	TRBV19	TRBJ2-2	.
TGTGCCAGCAGCCACGACAGAGCTGGAAACACCATATATTTT	CASSHDRAGNTIYF	14	.	TRBV9	TRBJ1-3	.
TGTGCCAGCAGTGAAATCCACCGGCAGAACACCGGGGAGCTGTTTTTT	CASSEIHRQNTGELFF	16	.	TRBV25-1	TRBJ2-2	.
TGTGCCAGCAGGGAAGGGGTAGCGGGAGGGCCACCAGATACGCAGTATTTT	CASREGVAGGPPDTQYF	17	TRBD2	TRBV2	TRBJ2-3	.
TGTGCCACCAGCAGAGATGCCTGGAGAGGGACCCAGTACTTC	CATSRDAWRGTQYF	14	.	TRBV15	TRBJ2-5	.
TGTGCCAGCAGGTACCCCCTGGGTCAGCATACCTACGAGCAGTACTTC	CASRYPLGQHTYEQYF	16	.	TRBV6-5	TRBJ2-7	.
TGCAGTGCTAGTCAGGGGGACAGGGGATATTTT	CSASQGDRGYF	11	TRBD1	TRBV20-1	TRBJ1-3	.
TGTGCCAGCACTGGCGGGAGGGACAATGAGCAGTTCTTC	CASTGGRDNEQFF	13	TRBD2	TRBV27	TRBJ2-1	.
TGTGCCAGCAGATTGCGACCGGGACCGAGGAACACTGAAGCTTTCTTT	CASRLRPGPRNTEAFF	16	.	TRBV6-6	TRBJ1-1	.
TGTGCCAGCAGCCAACCCCGGTTTCAGGGGCCCGCAGAGTTCTCTGGGGCCAACGTCCTGACTTTC	CASSQPRFQGPAEFSGANVLTF	22	.	TRBV14	TRBJ2-6	.
TGTGCTAGCAGCTTAGGACTAGCGGAACCTCCCAGGCTCCAAGAGACCCAGTACTTC	CASSLGLAEPPRLQETQYF	19	TRBD2	TRBV7-7	TRBJ2-5	few
TGCAGTGCTGGCAGGGGAGAGCAGTTCTTC	CSAGRGEQFF	10	.	TRBV20-1	TRBJ2-1	.
TGTGCCAGTAGTATGAGCCCCACAGGGGCGGACTACAATGAGCAGTTCTTC	CASSMSPTGADYNEQFF	17	TRBD1	TRBV19	TRBJ2-1	.
TGTGCCACCAGCAGGAGCCCTAGACAGGGGGCGGTAAGCAATCAGCCCCAGCATTTT	CATSRSPRQGAVSNQPQHF	19	TRBD1	TRBV15	TRBJ1-5	.
TGTGCCAGCAGGCATCCGGGACGCCTGACCAAAAACATTCAGTACTTC	CASRHPGRLTKNIQYF	16	.	TRBV6-6	TRBJ2-4	.
TGTGCCAGCAGCTCGGGGACTAGCGGGAGGGCACGGGAGCAGTACTTC	CASSSGTSGRAREQYF	16	TRBD2	TRBV11-2	TRBJ2-7	.
TGTGCCAGCAGCCACCCACCTTTTGGTGGGGGGCTGTTTTTT	CASSHPPFGGGLFF	14	.	TRBV6-1	TRBJ2-2	few
TGCGCCAGCAGCCTCCGGAGAGCGGGAAGTATTAGGTCCTACAATGAGCAGTTCTTC	CASSLRRAGSIRSYNEQFF	19	TRBD2	TRBV4-1	TRBJ2-1	.
TGTGCCAGCAGGGACACCAAGAGGACAGCTTTCTTT	CASRDTKRTAFF	12	.	TRBV2	TRBJ1-1	.
TGTGCCAGCAGCCCGACTAGCGGGAGTTTAATTACGCAGTATTTT	CASSPTSGSLITQYF	15	TRBD2	TRBV9	TRBJ2-3	.
TGTGCCAGCAGTGACAGGTCTGGGGCCAACGTCCTGACTTTC	CASSDRSGANVLTF	14	.	TRBV28	TRBJ2-6	.
TGCGCCAGCAGCCAACTTAATGAGCAGTTCTTC	CASSQLNEQFF	11	.	TRBV4-1	TRBJ2-1	.
TGTGCCAGCAGTTCGCCCTGGACGGCCCACCCCTACGAGCAGTACTTC	CASSSPWTAHPYEQYF	16	.	TRBV27	TRBJ2-7	.
TGTGCCAGCAGCCAAGAGGGCGACAGGGACGCAACTAATGAAAAACTGTTTTTT	CASSQEGDRDATNEKLFF	18	TRBD1	TRBV14	TRBJ1-4	.
TGTGCCAGCTCACCACCGGGTCAGGGCTGGGCCAATCAGCCCCAGCATTTT	CASSPPGQGWANQPQHF	17	.	TRBV18	TRBJ1-5	.
TGTGCCAGTAGTATAGTGGAGGGGGCCCTCACTGAAGCTTTCTTT	CASSIVEGALTEAFF	15	TRBD1	TRBV19	TRBJ1-1	.
TGTGCCAGTAGTATAAAGGTTTGGGACTATGGCTACACCTTC	CASSIKVWDYGYTF	14	.	TRBV19	TRBJ1-2	few
TGTGCCAGCAGTACGACAGCGCACTTTAGCAATCAGCCCCAGCATTTT	CASSTTAHFSNQPQHF	16	.	TRBV6-6	TRBJ1-5	.
TGTGCCAGCAGCCAGGGACGGCTCACTGAAGCTTTCTTT	CASSQGRLTEAFF	13	.	TRBV5-6	TRBJ1-1	.